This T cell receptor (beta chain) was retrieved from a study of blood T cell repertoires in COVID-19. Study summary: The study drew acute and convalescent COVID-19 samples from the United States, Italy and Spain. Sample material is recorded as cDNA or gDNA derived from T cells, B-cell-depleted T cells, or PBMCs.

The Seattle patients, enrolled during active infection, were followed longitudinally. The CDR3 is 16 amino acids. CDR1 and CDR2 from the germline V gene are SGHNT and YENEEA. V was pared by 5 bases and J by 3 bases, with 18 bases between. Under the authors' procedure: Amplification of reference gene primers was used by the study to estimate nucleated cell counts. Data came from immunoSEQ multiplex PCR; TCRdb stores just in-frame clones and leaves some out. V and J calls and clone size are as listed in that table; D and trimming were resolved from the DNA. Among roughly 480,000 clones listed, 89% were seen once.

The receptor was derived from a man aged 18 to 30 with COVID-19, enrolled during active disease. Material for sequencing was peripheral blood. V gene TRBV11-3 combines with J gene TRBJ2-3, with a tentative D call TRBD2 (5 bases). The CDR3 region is CASSPRGAPSTDTQYF. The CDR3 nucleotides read TGTGCCAGCAGCCCCCGGGGAGCCCCGAGTACAGATACGCAGTATTTT.